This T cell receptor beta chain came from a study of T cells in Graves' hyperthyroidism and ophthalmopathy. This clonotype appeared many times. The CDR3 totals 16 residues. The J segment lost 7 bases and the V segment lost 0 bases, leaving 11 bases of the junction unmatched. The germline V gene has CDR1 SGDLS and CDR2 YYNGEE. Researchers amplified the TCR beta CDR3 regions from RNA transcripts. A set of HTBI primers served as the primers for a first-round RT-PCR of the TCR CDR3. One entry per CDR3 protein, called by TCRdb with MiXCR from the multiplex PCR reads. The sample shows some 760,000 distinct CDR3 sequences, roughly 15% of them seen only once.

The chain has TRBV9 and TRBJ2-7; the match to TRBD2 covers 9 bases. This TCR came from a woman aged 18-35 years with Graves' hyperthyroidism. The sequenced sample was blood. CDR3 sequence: CASSVASLAGYGEQYF. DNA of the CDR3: TGTGCCAGCAGCGTAGCAAGCCTAGCGGGATATGGGGAGCAGTACTTC. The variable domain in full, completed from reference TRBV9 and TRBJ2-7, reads DSGVTQTPKHLITATGQRVTLRCSPRSGDLSVYWYQQSLDQGLQFLIQYYNGEERAKGNILERFSAQQFPDLHSELNLSSLELGDSALYFCASSVASLAGYGEQYFGPGTRLTVT.